The clone carrying this TCR beta chain has a handful of counts. Its specificity is unknown. These data are taken from a study of OX40 agonist ivuxolimab in advanced cancers. Germline V gene data show CDR1 as SGHAT and CDR2 as FQNNGV. V shed 3 bases and J 4 bases; nucleotides not matched to a gene: 5. The CDR3 is made up of 16 amino acids. Study outcomes and limitations: Relative to CD4+ cells, CD8+ T cells on average had more expanded clones.

The assay was immunoSEQ multiplex PCR, and TCRdb's table has in-frame clones only and misses some. The profile shows around 65,000 clones, approximately 91% of them singletons. This chain joins TRBV11-2 and TRBJ2-1; TRBD1 aligns across 11 bases. The material sequenced was CD4+ or CD8+ T cells sorted from blood, taken in a trial of the OX40 agonist ivuxolimab. This receptor was identified in an adult with an advanced solid tumor such as melanoma, head and neck, liver or kidney cancer. CDR3 sequence: CASSFGTGGIYNEQFF. The CDR3 DNA follows: TGTGCCAGCAGCTTTGGGACAGGGGGAATATACAATGAGCAGTTCTTC.